One and the same sample provided the 20 T cell receptor beta chains below, sequenced in a study of shared clonotypes between healthy human individuals. Assay: immunoSEQ multiplex PCR; the TCRdb copy retains only in-frame clones and omits some. The data show fewer than 850,000 clones, roughly 96% seen once. Naive CD8 cells were CD45RO-negative, positively selected for CCR7, excluding terminally differentiated effector memory CD45RA+ cells. The sample was naive CD8+ T cells sorted from blood. These receptors all stem from a man younger than 45 in good health.

The V call is TRBV7-9, the J call TRBJ2-2; D is possibly TRBD2 (5 bases). The CDR3 contains 14 residues. V lost 7 bases to trimming and J lost 8 bases, with 17 bases between them. Germline values: CDR1 SEHNR, CDR2 FQNEAQ (reference sequence). The CDR3 spells CASTLDLTYGELFF. For the CDR3, the DNA is TGTGCCAGCACCTTGGACTTGACTTATGGGGAGCTGTTTTTT.

The chain is built from TRBV2 and TRBJ2-3, with 10 bases matching TRBD2. The CDR3 covers 15 residues. Germline V gene data show CDR1 as SNHLY and CDR2 as FYNNEI. V shed 5 bases, J shed 0 bases, and the junction held 2 bases outside the gene matches. The CDR3 bases are TGTGCCAGCAGTCTGGGACTAGCGAGCACAGATACGCAGTATTTT. Protein sequence: CASSLGLASTDTQYF.

This chain joins TRBV11-2 and TRBJ2-1; 9 nucleotides align to TRBD2. This CDR3 contains 19 residues. CDR1 SGHAT and CDR2 FQNNGV come from the germline V gene. V gave up 1 base and J gave up 0 bases; unmatched junction bases: 10. The CDR3 bases are TGTGCCAGCAGCTTAGTTTGGCTAGCGGGACGAAGCTCCTACAATGAGCAGTTCTTC. Protein: CASSLVWLAGRSSYNEQFF.

The V call is TRBV6-6, the J call TRBJ2-2; D is ambiguous. V dropped 4 bases and J dropped 1 base, with 7 bases sitting between them. CDR1 and CDR2 from the germline V gene are MNHNY and SVGAGI (reference sequence). CDR3 length: 14 amino acids. CDR3 sequence reads: CASSFQLNTGELFF. The CDR3 nucleotides read TGTGCCAGCAGTTTTCAATTGAACACCGGGGAGCTGTTTTTT.

This rearrangement joins TRBV15 to TRBJ1-5; D unresolved. The germline V gene has CDR1 LNHNV and CDR2 YYDKDF (reference sequence). Trimming removed 1 base at V and 7 bases at J, with 14 bases between. This CDR3 region has 15 residues. The CDR3 spells CATSRAGGVGQPQHF. The CDR3 DNA sequence: TGTGCCACCAGCAGAGCAGGCGGGGTCGGACAGCCCCAGCATTTT.

The chain has TRBV5-1 and TRBJ2-7, with 12 bases identical to TRBD2. The germline CDR1 and CDR2 sequences are SGHRS and YFSETQ. V shed 4 bases, J shed 4 bases, and the junction held 9 bases outside the gene matches. The CDR3 is 16 residues long. The CDR3 region has the DNA TGCGCCAGCAGCGCTGCGACTAGCGGGAGTCTATACGAGCAGTACTTC. The encoded protein is CASSAATSGSLYEQYF. The full variable domain, its missing parts supplied by reference TRBV5-1 and TRBJ2-7, is KAGVTQTPRYLIKTRGQQVTLSCSPISGHRSVSWYQQTPGQGLQFLFEYFSETQRNKGNFPGRFSGRQFSNSRSEMNVSTLELGDSALYLCASSAATSGSLYEQYFGPGTRLTVT.

This chain connects TRBV29-1 to TRBJ2-2; the D is unclear. This CDR3 contains 13 residues. Germline-derived CDR1 and CDR2 are SQVTM and ANQGSEA. V lost 2 bases, J lost 5 bases, and 9 bases lay in between. The DNA for the CDR3 is TGCAGCGTTGAAAACGCGAGGACCGGGGAGCTGTTTTTT. This sequence encodes CSVENARTGELFF.

The chain has TRBV21-1 and TRBJ2-1. TRBV21-1 is recorded as a pseudogene. CDR3 size: 15 residues. The CDR3 nucleotides read TGTGCCAGCAGCAAAGCAGCAATTTGGGACAATGAGCAGTTCTTC. Translated, it gives CASSKAAIWDNEQFF.

This chain uses TRBV6-1 with TRBJ2-7; 13 bases are shared with TRBD2. Losses at the gene ends were 3 bases for V and 5 bases for J; bases not matched to a gene: 13. Looked up from germline, CDR1 is MNHNS and CDR2 is SASEGT. The CDR3 spans 18 residues. CDR3 region: CASSDWGTSGTIANEQYF. The CDR3 DNA reads TGTGCCAGCAGTGACTGGGGGACTAGCGGGACTATAGCTAACGAGCAGTACTTC.

V gene TRBV2 combines with J gene TRBJ2-5, with D perhaps matching TRBD1 (6 bases). CDR3 length: 16 residues. Trimming stripped 7 bases from V and 5 bases from J, with 23 bases between. Per the germline V gene, CDR1 is SNHLY and CDR2 is FYNNEI. CDR3 sequence: CASIPEYGTTQETQYF. As DNA, the CDR3 is TGTGCCAGCATTCCGGAGTACGGGACAACCCAGGAGACCCAGTACTTC.

This chain joins TRBV7-9 and TRBJ2-1; 7 bases are a match to TRBD2. CDR3 length equals 16 residues. Germline values: CDR1 SEHNR, CDR2 FQNEAQ (reference sequence). The J segment lost 6 bases and the V segment lost 5 bases, leaving 13 bases of the junction unmatched. The CDR3 is CASSPPRPWGGNEQFF. CDR3 DNA: TGTGCCAGCAGCCCCCCTCGCCCATGGGGGGGCAATGAGCAGTTCTTC.

The V gene is TRBV28, the J gene TRBJ2-1; TRBD1 aligns across 10 bases. Germline trimming cut 5 bases from V and 9 bases from J; bases unmatched to any gene: 4. Germline V gene lookup returns CDR1 MDHEN and CDR2 SYDVKM. The CDR3 length is 13 residues. In nucleotides, the CDR3 is TGTGCCAGCAGTGAGACAGGGGGCCTTGAGCAGTTCTTC. This sequence encodes CASSETGGLEQFF.

The V and J genes are TRBV27 and TRBJ2-7; D gene uncertain. The CDR3 is made up of 11 amino acids. Trimming removed 6 bases at V and 1 base at J, with 4 bases between. The germline CDR1 and CDR2 sequences are MNHEY and SMNVEV (reference sequence). CDR3 DNA sequence: TGTGCCAGCAGGGGGTCCTACGAGCAGTACTTC. Protein: CASRGSYEQYF.

Concerning this clone: Other DNA sequences in the sample encode the same CDR3. The genes are TRBV9 and TRBJ2-3; weak D call: TRBD1 (5 bases). Germline V gene lookup returns CDR1 SGDLS and CDR2 YYNGEE. Trimming pared 0 bases from V and 0 bases from J, leaving 11 bases between. There are 16 residues in the CDR3. CDR3 in DNA: TGTGCCAGCAGCGTAGGGCAGGGAACTAGCACAGATACGCAGTATTTT. This codes for CASSVGQGTSTDTQYF.

The chain combines TRBV9 with TRBJ1-1; 7 bases match TRBD1. CDR3 length equals 15 residues. The germline V gene encodes CDR1 SGDLS and CDR2 YYNGEE. Trimming at V came to 0 bases and at J to 8 bases, leaving 10 bases not matched to a gene. The CDR3 sequence: CASSVAQGEGREAFF. Here the CDR3 DNA reads TGTGCCAGCAGCGTAGCTCAGGGGGAGGGTAGGGAAGCTTTCTTT.

V usage is TRBV27 and J usage is TRBJ1-2; tentatively, D is TRBD1 (6 bases). The CDR3 has 12 residues. V was pared by 10 bases and J by 4 bases, with 13 bases between. Germline loops: CDR1 MNHEY, CDR2 SMNVEV (reference sequence). The CDR3 here is CATLQGGYGYTF. The CDR3 coding sequence is TGTGCCACCTTACAGGGTGGCTATGGCTACACCTTC.

CDR3 bases: TGCAGCGTTGAAGATGTGGGCATCGGAAACACCATATATTTT. Its protein is CSVEDVGIGNTIYF. The chain is built from TRBV29-1 and TRBJ1-3; D unresolved. CDR1 is SQVTM, CDR2 ANQGSEA, per germline. Between the trimmed V and J ends, which lost 0 bases and 4 bases, there was a span of 10 bases. This CDR3 region has 14 residues.

The J gene is TRBJ2-2, the V gene TRBV4-1; 8 bases match TRBD1. The CDR3 contains 15 residues. Unmatched junction bases numbered 3, after V lost 0 bases and J lost 6 bases. Germline loops: CDR1 MGHRA, CDR2 YSYEKL. CDR3 DNA: TGCGCCAGCAGCCAAGACAGGGGGCTGGCCGGGGAGCTGTTTTTT. Translating gives CASSQDRGLAGELFF.

The chain uses TRBV2 and TRBJ2-2, with 7 bases lining up with TRBD1. The germline gives CDR1 SNHLY, CDR2 FYNNEI. This CDR3 is 14 amino acids long. Losses at the gene ends were 8 bases for V and 0 bases for J; bases not matched to a gene: 3. In nucleotides, the CDR3 is TGTGCCAGCCTGACAGGGACGAACACCGGGGAGCTGTTTTTT. Translation: CASLTGTNTGELFF.

This chain uses TRBV29-1 with TRBJ2-1, with D unclear. Germline CDR1 reads SQVTM; CDR2 reads ANQGSEA. The CDR3 is 13 amino acids. Between the trimmed V and J ends, which lost 4 bases and 8 bases, there was a span of 15 bases. The CDR3 region is CSVVNPENDEQFF. DNA of the CDR3: TGCAGCGTTGTAAACCCCGAAAACGATGAGCAGTTCTTC.